Included here is one TCR beta chain sequence, with context. Germline V CDR1 and CDR2: SGHAT, FQNNGV. This CDR3 contains 15 residues. V trimming: 5 bases; J trimming: 1 base; junction bases outside the gene matches: 5. The treatment here: oral pan-JAK inhibitor, 5-10 mg twice daily. Following RNA extraction, reverse transcription yielded cDNA that acted as the sequencing template. Assay: immunoSEQ multiplex PCR; the TCRdb copy retains only in-frame clones and omits some. The data show about 110,000 clones, with under 60% seen just once and less than 15% held by the top ten. The data are from a study of CD8+ T cells in alopecia areata.

Sample: CD8+ T cells sorted from blood, taken at week 24, from a patient treated with tofacitinib. This TCR came from a human donor with alopecia areata. The rearrangement uses TRBV11-2 and TRBJ2-3; 8 positions agree with TRBD1. CDR3 bases: TGTGCCAGCAGCACACCGGGACAGGGCACAGATACGCAGTATTTT. The encoded protein is CASSTPGQGTDTQYF.